Listed here are 25 T cell receptor beta chains from one sample, sequenced in a study of cytomegalovirus exposure and HLA in healthy donors. This PCR relied on a set of 60 Vbeta primers and 13 Jbeta primers. Profiled with immunoSEQ multiplex PCR; TCRdb holds only in-frame clones, not every one. The sample records some 130,000 clones, roughly three quarters being singletons. Sequencing used PBMCs. All receptors come from a man aged 25 to 45 in good health and CMV-seronegative.

The chain uses TRBV7-3 and TRBJ1-1; 8 nucleotides align to TRBD1. From germline, CDR1 is SGHTA and CDR2 FQGTGA. The trim removed 1 base at V and 3 bases at J, leaving 4 bases unmatched. The CDR3 extends over 15 amino acids. CDR3 DNA sequence: TGTGCCAGCAGCTTAAGTCAGGGGGCATACACTGAAGCTTTCTTT. Its protein product is CASSLSQGAYTEAFF.

The CDR3 sequence is CASSYSGREEHGYTF. CDR3 DNA: TGTGCCAGCAGTTACTCGGGCAGGGAGGAGCATGGCTACACCTTC. J is TRBJ1-2 and V is TRBV6-5, with a weak D call TRBD1 (5 bases). This CDR3 has 15 residues. Trimming shortened V by 0 bases and J by 6 bases, and 14 bases separated the two germline ends. The germline CDR1 and CDR2 sequences are MNHEY and SVGAGI.

V and J are TRBV19 and TRBJ2-7; TRBD2 matches at 10 bases. Trimming removed 7 bases from V and 4 bases from J; junction bases left unmatched: 10. This CDR3 has 15 amino acids. Germline CDR1 reads LNHDA; CDR2 reads SQIVND (reference sequence). CDR3 sequence: CASTSGRAGAYEQYF. CDR3 nucleotides: TGTGCCAGTACCAGCGGGAGGGCCGGTGCGTACGAGCAGTACTTC.

The rearrangement joins TRBV19 to TRBJ2-2, with D possibly being TRBD2 (5 bases). CDR3 length: 14 amino acids. From germline, CDR1 is LNHDA and CDR2 SQIVND (reference sequence). Trimming pared 5 bases from V and 6 bases from J, leaving 13 bases between. The CDR3 sequence is CASSVVATPGELFF. CDR3 DNA sequence: TGTGCCAGTAGTGTAGTAGCGACCCCCGGGGAGCTGTTTTTT.

The chain joins TRBV19 to TRBJ2-7; a weak D match, TRBD2 (5 bases). CDR3 size: 13 residues. The germline V and J ends were trimmed by 1 base and 4 bases, with 8 bases remaining between them. Germline CDR1 and CDR2: LNHDA and SQIVND (reference sequence). The CDR3 nucleotides are TGTGCCAGTAGTATAGGACGGGAATACGAGCAGTACTTC. Protein: CASSIGREYEQYF. Supplemented by reference TRBV19 and TRBJ2-7, the full variable domain reads DGGITQSPKYLFRKEGQNVTLSCEQNLNHDAMYWYRQDPGQGLRLIYYSQIVNDFQKGDIAEGYSVSREKKESFPLTVTSAQKNPTAFYLCASSIGREYEQYFGPGTRLTVT.

V is TRBV2 and J is TRBJ2-7, with 7 nucleotides matching TRBD1. The trim removed 8 bases at V and 6 bases at J, leaving 10 bases unmatched. The CDR3 covers 13 residues. Germline-derived CDR1 and CDR2 are SNHLY and FYNNEI. Here the CDR3 DNA reads TGTGCCAGCGAAGGGGGCCCGATGGCCGAGCAGTACTTC. Its translation: CASEGGPMAEQYF.

The CDR3 region is CASSLRNLGGTEAFF. Written as DNA, the CDR3 is TGTGCCAGCAGTTTACGAAATCTCGGCGGCACTGAAGCTTTCTTT. The gene calls are TRBV27 and TRBJ1-1; D unresolved. The CDR3 is made up of 15 amino acids. V was pared by 2 bases and J by 4 bases, with 14 bases between. Germline CDR1 and CDR2: MNHEY and SMNVEV (reference sequence).

V and J are TRBV2 and TRBJ2-7, with D perhaps matching TRBD1 (6 bases). The CDR3 has 13 residues. V dropped 8 bases and J dropped 2 bases, with 13 bases sitting between them. Germline V gene sequence: CDR1 SNHLY, CDR2 FYNNEI. The DNA of the CDR3 is TGTGCCAGCGCCCCGGGACAAGCCTACGAGCAGTACTTC. Translated, it gives CASAPGQAYEQYF.

This rearrangement joins TRBV4-1 to TRBJ1-5; TRBD1 agrees at 7 bases. Per the germline V gene, CDR1 is MGHRA and CDR2 is YSYEKL. V shed 2 bases, J shed 4 bases, and the junction held 2 bases outside the gene matches. This CDR3 region has 14 residues. The CDR3 nucleotides are TGCGCCAGCAGCCAATTACAGGGGAATCAGCCCCAGCATTTT. This codes for CASSQLQGNQPQHF.

This clone was picked up a small number of times. The CDR3 nucleotides are TGTGCCAGCACCCCTGTGCGGGGCAGCAATCAGCCCCAGCATTTT. The encoded protein is CASTPVRGSNQPQHF. The chain uses TRBV28 and TRBJ1-5; tentatively, D is TRBD1 (5 bases). Trimming took 7 bases from V and 1 from J, leaving 14 bases between them. The CDR3 length is 15 residues. CDR1 is MDHEN, CDR2 SYDVKM, per germline.

The CDR3 region has the DNA TGTGCCAGCAGTTCCCCGGGCCTTCGCGGGGCCGAGCAGTACTTC. This translates into CASSSPGLRGAEQYF. The V gene is TRBV6-5, the J gene TRBJ2-7; D may be TRBD2 (6 bases). This CDR3 spans 15 amino acids. Trimming removed 4 bases at V and 6 bases at J, with 19 bases between. Per germline, CDR1 MNHEY and CDR2 SVGAGI.

The chain combines TRBV4-1 with TRBJ2-3, with TRBD2 matching over 8 bases. V trimming: 0 bases; J trimming: 0 bases; junction bases outside the gene matches: 14. Germline V gene sequence: CDR1 MGHRA, CDR2 YSYEKL. The CDR3 covers 20 residues. The chain's CDR3 is CASSQDPHLLAEASTDTQYF. CDR3 bases: TGCGCCAGCAGCCAAGACCCCCACCTACTAGCGGAGGCCAGCACAGATACGCAGTATTTT.

This sequence joins TRBV6-1 and TRBJ2-5; 11 nucleotides align to TRBD1. The CDR3 contains 15 residues. Germline V gene sequence: CDR1 MNHNS, CDR2 SASEGT. The junction had 5 bases not matched to a gene; V was cut back by 4 bases and J by 4 bases. CDR3 sequence: CASSGGGTGGETQYF. For the CDR3, the DNA is TGTGCCAGCAGTGGAGGTGGGACAGGGGGAGAGACCCAGTACTTC.

The V gene is TRBV5-4, the J gene TRBJ2-4; 10 bases map to TRBD1. The CDR3 has 14 amino acids. CDR1 is SGHNT, CDR2 YYREEE, per germline (reference sequence). V shed 3 bases, J shed 7 bases, and the junction held 4 bases outside the gene matches. CDR3 protein: CASSSRQGANIQYF. The CDR3 nucleotides read TGTGCCAGCAGCTCACGACAGGGGGCTAACATTCAGTACTTC.

This clone was counted a few times. The V gene is TRBV19, the J gene TRBJ2-1, with TRBD2 identical over 7 bases. Germline CDR1 is LNHDA and CDR2 is SQIVND (reference sequence). CDR3 length: 15 amino acids. Trimming cost V 7 bases and J 3 bases; bases outside gene matches: 9. The CDR3 DNA follows: TGTGCCAGTACCCATTGGGGGGGAAGCTACAATGAGCAGTTCTTC. Translating it yields CASTHWGGSYNEQFF.

CDR3 nucleotides: TGTGCCAGCAGTTTATTCGGTCCAAGCTCCTACAATGAGCAGTTCTTC. Translating gives CASSLFGPSSYNEQFF. The chain employs TRBV27 and TRBJ2-1, with D unresolved. This CDR3 comprises 16 residues. Germline V CDR1 and CDR2: MNHEY, SMNVEV (reference sequence). The ends were cut back, 1 base at V and 0 bases at J, with 10 bases in the middle.

CDR3 loop: CASSLGGRQSYEQYF. As DNA, the CDR3 is TGTGCCAGCAGCTTAGGCGGGAGACAATCCTACGAGCAGTACTTC. The chain uses TRBV7-9 and TRBJ2-7, with TRBD2 matching 7 bases. The CDR3 runs 15 residues. Trimming at V came to 1 base and at J to 1 base, leaving 4 bases not matched to a gene. The germline CDR1 and CDR2 sequences are SEHNR and FQNEAQ (reference sequence).

V usage is TRBV7-6 and J usage is TRBJ2-6, with 8 bases identical to TRBD2. Trimming cost V 1 base and J 2 bases; bases outside gene matches: 1. Germline V lookup: CDR1 SGHVS, CDR2 FNYEAQ. The CDR3 has 16 residues. CDR3 sequence (DNA): TGTGCCAGCAGCTTAGTGCGGGGGGCTGGGGCCAACGTCCTGACTTTC. It encodes CASSLVRGAGANVLTF. Variable domain in full (rest from reference TRBV7-6 and TRBJ2-6): GAGVSQSPRYKVTKRGQDVALRCDPISGHVSLYWYRQALGQGPEFLTYFNYEAQQDKSGLPNDRFSAERPEGSISTLTIQRTEQRDSAMYRCASSLVRGAGANVLTFGAGSRLTVL.

The rearrangement links TRBV2 to TRBJ2-7; 10 nucleotides match TRBD1. The CDR3 runs to 14 residues. Germline V gene sequence: CDR1 SNHLY, CDR2 FYNNEI. Trimming at V came to 8 bases and at J to 5 bases, leaving 9 bases not matched to a gene. As DNA, the CDR3 is TGTGCCAGCTCAACCGACAGGGGGCTAAACGAGCAGTACTTC. It codes for CASSTDRGLNEQYF.

V gene TRBV5-1 combines with J gene TRBJ1-2; the match to TRBD1 covers 7 bases. The CDR3 covers 16 residues. Trimming removed 5 bases from V and 1 base from J; junction bases left unmatched: 11. Germline CDR1 is SGHRS and CDR2 is YFSETQ. CDR3 sequence: CASRSGTDHLNYGYTF. The CDR3 DNA sequence: TGCGCCAGCAGATCCGGGACAGACCACCTTAACTATGGCTACACCTTC.

V gene TRBV4-1 combines with J gene TRBJ1-5, with D perhaps TRBD1 (5 bases). The CDR3 sequence is 15 residues long. Trimming removed 1 base from V and 3 bases from J, with 10 bases in between. The germline V gene encodes CDR1 MGHRA and CDR2 YSYEKL. CDR3 region: CASSQGTHPNQPQHF. DNA of the CDR3: TGCGCCAGCAGCCAAGGGACACATCCCAATCAGCCCCAGCATTTT.

A note on this clone: Additional DNA sequences in this sample encode the identical CDR3. The chain recombines TRBV28 with TRBJ1-4, with 11 bases matching TRBD1. The trim removed 4 bases at V and 6 bases at J, leaving 10 bases unmatched. In germline, CDR1 is MDHEN, CDR2 SYDVKM. CDR3 size: 17 residues. In DNA, the CDR3 is TGTGCCAGCAGTTGGGGTGGGACAGGGGGAGCCCATGAAAAACTGTTTTTT. Amino acids: CASSWGGTGGAHEKLFF.

The CDR3 protein is CASSPPSGSSTDTQYF. For the CDR3, the DNA is TGTGCCAGCAGCCCTCCTAGCGGGAGTTCAACAGATACGCAGTATTTT. The chain couples TRBV28 to TRBJ2-3; 10 bases map to TRBD2. The CDR3 sequence is 16 residues long. With 6 bases clipped from V and 3 bases from J, the junction kept 9 bases outside the gene matches. CDR1 is MDHEN, CDR2 SYDVKM, per germline.

Only a few counts were recorded for this clone. The chain combines TRBV13 with TRBJ2-7, with 10 bases fitting TRBD2. The junction had 5 bases not matched to a gene; V was cut back by 3 bases and J by 6 bases. CDR1 and CDR2 from the germline V gene are PRHDT and FYEKMQ (reference sequence). This CDR3 spans 14 amino acids. The DNA of the CDR3 is TGTGCCAGCAGCTTTCGGCTAGCGGGAGTCGAGCAGTACTTC. It is translated as CASSFRLAGVEQYF. Looking up the rest from reference TRBV13 and TRBJ2-7 gives the full variable domain: AAGVIQSPRHLIKEKRETATLKCYPIPRHDTVYWYQQGPGQDPQFLISFYEKMQSDKGSIPDRFSAQQFSDYHSELNMSSLELGDSALYFCASSFRLAGVEQYFGPGTRLTVT.

The chain carries TRBV15 and TRBJ1-1; D not certain. Trimming removed 0 bases from V and 4 bases from J, with 9 bases in between. CDR1 LNHNV and CDR2 YYDKDF come from the germline V gene (reference sequence). The CDR3 extends over 14 amino acids. This CDR3 is CATSRDRGSTEAFF. In DNA, the CDR3 is TGTGCCACCAGCAGAGATCGTGGGAGCACTGAAGCTTTCTTT.